Listed here are 18 T cell receptor beta chains from one sample, sequenced in a study of siplizumab effects on memory and regulatory T cells. Some clones are missing from TCRdb's copy, which holds only in-frame ones; the method was immunoSEQ multiplex PCR. The sample carries approximately 100,000 clones, 93% recorded once. Input material: Tregs sorted from blood. The receptor set was obtained from a human donor in good health.

The chain carries TRBV5-1 and TRBJ1-2; D may be TRBD1 (6 bases). This CDR3 contains 12 residues. CDR1 is SGHRS, CDR2 YFSETQ, per germline. The V end lost 4 bases, the J end lost 4 bases, and 8 bases lay between the germline ends. CDR3 loop: CASSRDIYGYTF. The CDR3, as DNA: TGCGCCAGCAGCCGGGACATCTATGGCTACACCTTC.

This clone was seen just once. The V gene is TRBV10-3, the J gene TRBJ2-2, with TRBD2 matching 15 bases. V was pared by 6 bases and J by 0 bases, with 8 bases of the junction left unmatched. Germline V CDR1 and CDR2: ENHRY, SYGVKD. The length of the CDR3 is 19 residues. For the CDR3, the DNA is TGTGCCATCAGACCTTCAGGACTAGCGGGAGGGCCGAACACCGGGGAGCTGTTTTTT. It yields the protein CAIRPSGLAGGPNTGELFF.

The V gene is TRBV2, the J gene TRBJ1-5, with 7 bases fitting TRBD1. The CDR3 length is 15 residues. Germline V gives CDR1 SNHLY, CDR2 FYNNEI. V shed 7 bases, J shed 5 bases, and the junction held 11 bases outside the gene matches. CDR3 sequence reads: CASMFGNRGDQPQHF. The DNA of the CDR3 is TGTGCCAGCATGTTTGGCAACAGGGGCGATCAGCCCCAGCATTTT.

J is TRBJ2-1 and V is TRBV19; TRBD2 agrees at 7 bases. This CDR3 has 18 amino acids. The trim removed 5 bases at V and 3 bases at J, leaving 16 bases unmatched. Germline CDR1 is LNHDA and CDR2 is SQIVND (reference sequence). In nucleotides, the CDR3 is TGTGCCAGTAGTCCCGATCTTATGGCGGGGGTGGGCTACAATGAGCAGTTCTTC. Translation gives CASSPDLMAGVGYNEQFF.

V is TRBV5-1 and J is TRBJ2-1; 7 bases align to TRBD2. V trimming: 2 bases; J trimming: 5 bases; junction bases outside the gene matches: 10. Germline V CDR1 and CDR2: SGHRS, YFSETQ. The CDR3 consists of 16 residues. The CDR3 here is CASSFPTPGLHNEQFF. Here the CDR3 DNA reads TGCGCCAGCAGCTTCCCTACTCCGGGACTACACAATGAGCAGTTCTTC.

The chain has TRBV7-8 and TRBJ1-2; tentatively, D is TRBD1 (6 bases). Trimming shortened V by 3 bases and J by 2 bases, and 13 bases separated the two germline ends. The CDR3 has 15 residues. The germline V gene encodes CDR1 SGHVS and CDR2 FQNEAQ. This CDR3 is CASSLLGGRNYGYTF. The CDR3 nucleotides are TGTGCCAGCAGCTTGCTTGGGGGCCGAAACTATGGCTACACCTTC.

This sequence joins TRBV19 and TRBJ1-1; D not certain. Trimming left V 6 bases short and J 1 base short, with 12 bases between. CDR1 is LNHDA and CDR2 is SQIVND in the germline V gene (reference sequence). The CDR3 length is 14 residues. The CDR3 loop is CASSLGLQNTEAFF. The CDR3 region has the DNA TGTGCCAGTAGCCTTGGACTCCAGAACACTGAAGCTTTCTTT.

The gene calls are TRBV29-1 and TRBJ1-1; D possibly corresponds to TRBD1 (6 bases). The germline V gene encodes CDR1 SQVTM and CDR2 ANQGSEA. Trimming removed 6 bases at V and 0 bases at J, with 17 bases between. This CDR3 spans 15 amino acids. CDR3 DNA: TGCAGCGTCGCCCCCCACGGACAGATGAACACTGAAGCTTTCTTT. This codes for CSVAPHGQMNTEAFF.

The chain couples TRBV30 to TRBJ1-3; TRBD1 matches 10 bases. The CDR3 extends over 16 amino acids. Germline-derived CDR1 and CDR2 are GTSNPN and SVGIG (reference sequence). J gave up 4 bases and V 3 bases, and 9 bases lay outside the gene matches. CDR3 sequence (DNA): TGTGCCTGGAGGGCGACAGGGGGCGCGTCAGGAAACACCATATATTTT. Protein sequence: CAWRATGGASGNTIYF.

The count of this clone is one. The chain is built from TRBV18 and TRBJ1-2; D not resolved. This CDR3 is built from 11 residues. Germline values: CDR1 KGHSH, CDR2 LQKENI. V lost 5 bases and J lost 3, with 4 bases in between. The chain's CDR3 is CASSDYYGYTF. CDR3 coding DNA: TGTGCCAGCTCAGACTACTATGGCTACACCTTC.

This chain links TRBV10-1 with TRBJ2-3; D is perhaps TRBD1 or TRBD2 (7 bases each). Germline assignment: CDR1 WNHNN and CDR2 SYGVQD (reference sequence). This CDR3 comprises 15 residues. Trimming took 5 bases from V and 5 from J, leaving 17 bases between them. CDR3 region: CASSPGRQGGDTQYF. CDR3 in DNA: TGCGCCAGCAGTCCCGGGAGGCAGGGGGGAGATACGCAGTATTTT.

The rearrangement uses TRBV6-1 and TRBJ1-1; D possibly corresponds to TRBD1 (5 bases). Trimming stripped 3 bases from V and 3 bases from J, with 11 bases between. The CDR3 runs 14 residues. The germline V gene encodes CDR1 MNHNS and CDR2 SASEGT. The DNA for the CDR3 is TGTGCCAGCAGTGATCAGGGAGGGGACACTGAAGCTTTCTTT. It specifies CASSDQGGDTEAFF.

The CDR3 loop is CAGDRDRGNEQYF. As DNA, the CDR3 is TGTGCCGGAGACCGGGACAGGGGTAATGAGCAGTACTTC. V usage is TRBV30 and J usage is TRBJ2-7; the match to TRBD1 covers 10 bases. Germline V CDR1 and CDR2: GTSNPN, SVGIG (reference sequence). The CDR3 consists of 13 residues. With 8 bases clipped from V and 7 bases from J, the junction kept 11 bases outside the gene matches.

The chain employs TRBV5-1 and TRBJ2-1; TRBD2 matches at 12 bases. V trimming: 1 base; J trimming: 10 bases; junction bases outside the gene matches: 6. The germline CDR1 and CDR2 sequences are SGHRS and YFSETQ. The CDR3 consists of 15 residues. The CDR3 bases are TGCGCCAGCAGCTTGTCTAGCGGGAGGGCCGGGGAGCAGTTCTTC. This codes for CASSLSSGRAGEQFF.

This clone was observed once. This chain joins TRBV11-3 and TRBJ2-1; D might be TRBD2 (6 bases). Trimming took 0 bases from V and 4 from J, leaving 13 bases between them. Germline V gives CDR1 SGHNT, CDR2 YENEEA. The CDR3 runs 16 residues. This CDR3 reads CASSLEGTLLYNEQFF. The CDR3 coding sequence is TGTGCCAGCAGCTTAGAGGGGACTCTCCTATACAATGAGCAGTTCTTC. Complete variable domain (other parts from reference TRBV11-3 and TRBJ2-1): EAGVVQSPRYKIIEKKQPVAFWCNPISGHNTLYWYLQNLGQGPELLIRYENEEAVDDSQLPKDRFSAERLKGVDSTLKIQPAELGDSAVYLCASSLEGTLLYNEQFFGPGTRLTVL.

V is TRBV29-1 and J is TRBJ2-5; D may be TRBD1 (6 bases). Per the germline V gene, CDR1 is SQVTM and CDR2 is ANQGSEA. Deletions cut 8 bases from V and 5 bases from J, with 21 bases between. The CDR3 spans 14 residues. Here the CDR3 DNA reads TGCAGCAGTACTGGCAGGGGCGGAAGGGAGACCCAGTACTTC. Its protein product is CSSTGRGGRETQYF.

The V and J genes are TRBV7-2 and TRBJ2-5; 8 bases align to TRBD2. The germline gives CDR1 SGHTA, CDR2 FQGNSA. V was clipped by 1 base and J by 4 bases; unmatched bases: 8. The CDR3 is made up of 16 amino acids. The CDR3 spells CASSLVGLVVGETQYF. CDR3 nucleotide sequence: TGTGCCAGCAGCTTAGTGGGACTAGTGGTTGGAGAGACCCAGTACTTC. The full variable domain, completed using reference TRBV7-2 and TRBJ2-5, is GAGVSQSPSNKVTEKGKDVELRCDPISGHTALYWYRQSLGQGLEFLIYFQGNSAPDKSGLPSDRFSAERTGGSVSTLTIQRTQQEDSAVYLCASSLVGLVVGETQYFGPGTRLLVL.

This clone was recorded only once. V usage is TRBV2 and J usage is TRBJ2-5; D is perhaps TRBD2 (6 bases). The V end was cut by 2 bases, the J end by 4 bases, with 26 bases between. There are 19 residues in the CDR3. The germline gives CDR1 SNHLY, CDR2 FYNNEI. The CDR3 region has the DNA TGTGCCAGCAGTGAATACGGAGGGACGCACGCCGGGAGACGAGAGACCCAGTACTTC. Translating gives CASSEYGGTHAGRRETQYF. The full variable domain, with the rest looked up from reference TRBV2 and TRBJ2-5, is EPEVTQTPSHQVTQMGQEVILRCVPISNHLYFYWYRQILGQKVEFLVSFYNNEISEKSEIFDDQFSVERPDGSNFTLKIRSTKLEDSAMYFCASSEYGGTHAGRRETQYFGPGTRLLVL.